This T cell receptor beta chain is from a study of regulatory T cells in long-lasting Graves disease. Study-level information: Positivity for TSH receptor antibodies plus over 5 years of antithyroid drugs meant persistent Graves' disease.

Broader study findings: Persistent Graves' patients possessed reduced TCR diversity relative to recently diagnosed ones.

HTBI primers from iRepertoire and Arm-PCR of CDR3 regions yielded the TCR beta libraries. Source study methods: Identification yielded some 65 TRBV and some 15 TRBJ segments across samples. One entry per CDR3 protein results from TCRdb running MiXCR on the multiplex PCR reads. The V and J calls were determined by TCRdb, not by the authors. The data show roughly 400,000 distinct CDR3 sequences, 20% to 25% seen once. This clonotype was observed a handful of times. Antigen specificity is unknown. V lost 3 bases to trimming and J lost 4 bases; unmatched junction nucleotides: 18. The CDR3 sequence is 21 residues long. The germline CDR1 and CDR2 sequences are SGHTS and YDEGEE. The time point here: persistent/refractory GD, antithyroid drugs over 5 years with positive TRAb. PBMC-extracted RNA yielded the TCR library. Graves' disease diagnosis was established per American Thyroid Association guidelines.

This clonotype originated in a female donor with Graves disease. The specimen was peripheral blood mononuclear cells (PBMCs), collected when the disease was refractory, from a patient treated with antithyroid drugs. The chain links TRBV5-8 to TRBJ2-5, with 16 bases matching TRBD2. Here the CDR3 DNA reads TGTGCCAGCAGCTACGCTCGGGGCGGGACTAGCGGGAGGGCCGCGGCAGAGACCCAGTACTTC. Amino acids: CASSYARGGTSGRAAAETQYF.